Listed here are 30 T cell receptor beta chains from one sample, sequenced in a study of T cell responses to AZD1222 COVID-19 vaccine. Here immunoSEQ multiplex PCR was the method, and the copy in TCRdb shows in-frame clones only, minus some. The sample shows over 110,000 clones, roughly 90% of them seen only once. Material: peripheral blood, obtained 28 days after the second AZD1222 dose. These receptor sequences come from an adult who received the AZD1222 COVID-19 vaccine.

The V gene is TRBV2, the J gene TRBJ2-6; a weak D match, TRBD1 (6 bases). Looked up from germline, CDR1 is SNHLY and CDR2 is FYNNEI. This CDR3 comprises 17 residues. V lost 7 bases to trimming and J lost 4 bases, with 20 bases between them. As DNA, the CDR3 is TGTGCCAGCATAGGAACAGGGCCTTTGAGCGGGGCCAACGTCCTGACTTTC. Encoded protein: CASIGTGPLSGANVLTF.

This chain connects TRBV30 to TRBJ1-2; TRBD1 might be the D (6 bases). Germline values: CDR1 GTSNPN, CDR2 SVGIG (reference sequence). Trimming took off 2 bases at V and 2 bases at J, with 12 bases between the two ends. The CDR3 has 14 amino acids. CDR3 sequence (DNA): TGTGCCTGGAGTCTAGGGGGGGTCAACTATGGCTACACCTTC. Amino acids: CAWSLGGVNYGYTF.

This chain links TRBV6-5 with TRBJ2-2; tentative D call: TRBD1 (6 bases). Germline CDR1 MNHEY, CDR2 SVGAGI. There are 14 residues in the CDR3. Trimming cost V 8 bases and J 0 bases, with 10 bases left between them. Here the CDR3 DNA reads TGTGCCAGCGGGACACTCGCGAACACCGGGGAGCTGTTTTTT. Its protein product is CASGTLANTGELFF.

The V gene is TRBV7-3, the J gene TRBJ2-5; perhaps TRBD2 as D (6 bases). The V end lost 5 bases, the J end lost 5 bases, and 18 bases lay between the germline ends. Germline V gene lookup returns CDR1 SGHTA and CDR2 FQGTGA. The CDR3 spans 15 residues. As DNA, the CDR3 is TGTGCCAGCAGCGAAAGTCCCGCGGGGACCGAGACCCAGTACTTC. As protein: CASSESPAGTETQYF.

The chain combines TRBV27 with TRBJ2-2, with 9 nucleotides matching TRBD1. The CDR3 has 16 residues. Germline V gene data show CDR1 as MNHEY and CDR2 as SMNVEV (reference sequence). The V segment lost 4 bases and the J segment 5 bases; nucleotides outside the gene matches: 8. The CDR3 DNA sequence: TGTGCCAGCAGTTCAGCGACAGGGGGATGGACCGGGGAGCTGTTTTTT. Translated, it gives CASSSATGGWTGELFF.

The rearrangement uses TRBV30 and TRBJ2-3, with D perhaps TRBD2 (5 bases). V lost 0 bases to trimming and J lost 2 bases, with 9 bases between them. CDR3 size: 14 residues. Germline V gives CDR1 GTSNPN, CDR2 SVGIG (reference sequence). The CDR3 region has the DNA TGTGCCTGGAGTGTACTAGGCCTCACAGATACGCAGTATTTT. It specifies CAWSVLGLTDTQYF.

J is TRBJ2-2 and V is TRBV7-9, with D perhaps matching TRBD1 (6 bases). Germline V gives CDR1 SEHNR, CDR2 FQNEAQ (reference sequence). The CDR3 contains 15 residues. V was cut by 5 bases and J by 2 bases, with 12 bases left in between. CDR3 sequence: CASSRRTANTGELFF. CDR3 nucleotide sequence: TGTGCCAGCAGCAGACGGACAGCTAACACCGGGGAGCTGTTTTTT.

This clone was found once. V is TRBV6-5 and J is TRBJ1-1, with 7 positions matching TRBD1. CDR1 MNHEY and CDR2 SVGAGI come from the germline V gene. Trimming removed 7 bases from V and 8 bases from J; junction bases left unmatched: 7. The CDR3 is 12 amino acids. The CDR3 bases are TGTGCCAGCATGGGACAGTCGGTCGAAGCTTTCTTT. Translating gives CASMGQSVEAFF.

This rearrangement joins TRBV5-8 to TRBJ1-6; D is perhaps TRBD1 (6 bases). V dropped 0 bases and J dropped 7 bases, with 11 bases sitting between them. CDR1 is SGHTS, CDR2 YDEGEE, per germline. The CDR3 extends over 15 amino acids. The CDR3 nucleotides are TGTGCCAGCAGCTTGGCGGAGGGGGGGAATTCACCCCTCCACTTT. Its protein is CASSLAEGGNSPLHF.

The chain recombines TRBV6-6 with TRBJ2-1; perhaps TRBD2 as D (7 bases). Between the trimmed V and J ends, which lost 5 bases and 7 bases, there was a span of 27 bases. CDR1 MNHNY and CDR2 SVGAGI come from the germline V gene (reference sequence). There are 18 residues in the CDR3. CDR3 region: CASSPLRGRGAMGNEQFF. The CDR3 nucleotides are TGTGCCAGCAGTCCCCTTAGAGGACGGGGGGCCATGGGAAATGAGCAGTTCTTC.

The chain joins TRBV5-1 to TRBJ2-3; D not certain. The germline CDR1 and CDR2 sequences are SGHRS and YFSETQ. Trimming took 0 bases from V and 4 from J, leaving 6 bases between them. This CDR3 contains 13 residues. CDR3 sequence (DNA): TGCGCCAGCAGCTTGGTCATCGCAGATACGCAGTATTTT. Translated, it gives CASSLVIADTQYF.

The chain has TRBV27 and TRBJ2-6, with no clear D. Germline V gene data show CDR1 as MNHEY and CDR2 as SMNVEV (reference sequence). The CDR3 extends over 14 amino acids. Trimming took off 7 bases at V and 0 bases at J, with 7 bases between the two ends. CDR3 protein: CASTSYSGANVLTF. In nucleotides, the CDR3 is TGTGCCAGCACTTCGTACTCTGGGGCCAACGTCCTGACTTTC.

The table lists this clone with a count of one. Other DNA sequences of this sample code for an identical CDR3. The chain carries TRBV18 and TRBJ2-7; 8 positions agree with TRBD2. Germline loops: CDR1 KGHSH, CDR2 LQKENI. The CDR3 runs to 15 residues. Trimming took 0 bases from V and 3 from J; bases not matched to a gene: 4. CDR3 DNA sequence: TGTGCCAGCTCACCACCGTCCAGCGGGAGCTACGAGCAGTACTTC. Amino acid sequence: CASSPPSSGSYEQYF. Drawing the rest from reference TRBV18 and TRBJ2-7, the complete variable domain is NAGVMQNPRHLVRRRGQEARLRCSPMKGHSHVYWYRQLPEEGLKFMVYLQKENIIDESGMPKERFSAEFPKEGPSILRIQQVVRGDSAAYFCASSPPSSGSYEQYFGPGTRLTVT.

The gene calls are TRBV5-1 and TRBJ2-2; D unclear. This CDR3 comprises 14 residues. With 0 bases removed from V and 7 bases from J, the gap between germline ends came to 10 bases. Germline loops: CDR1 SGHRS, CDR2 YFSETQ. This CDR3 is CASSLGHEVGELFF. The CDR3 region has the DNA TGCGCCAGCAGCTTGGGTCATGAGGTCGGGGAGCTGTTTTTT.

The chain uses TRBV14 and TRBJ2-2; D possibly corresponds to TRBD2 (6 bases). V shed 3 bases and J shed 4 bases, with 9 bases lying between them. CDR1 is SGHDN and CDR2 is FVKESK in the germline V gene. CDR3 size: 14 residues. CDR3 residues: CASSHAGPTGELFF. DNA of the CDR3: TGTGCCAGCAGCCACGCGGGGCCCACCGGGGAGCTGTTTTTT.

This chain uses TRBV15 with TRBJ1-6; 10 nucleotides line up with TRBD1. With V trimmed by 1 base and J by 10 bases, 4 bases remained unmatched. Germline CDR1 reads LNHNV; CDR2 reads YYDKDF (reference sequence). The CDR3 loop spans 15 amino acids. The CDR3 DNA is TGTGCCACCAGCAGAGCTGGGACAGGGGACTCACCCCTCCACTTT. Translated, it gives CATSRAGTGDSPLHF.

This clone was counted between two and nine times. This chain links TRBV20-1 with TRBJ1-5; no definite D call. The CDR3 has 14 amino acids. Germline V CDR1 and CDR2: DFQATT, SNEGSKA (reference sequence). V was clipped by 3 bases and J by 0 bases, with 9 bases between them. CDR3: CSASNLYSNQPQHF. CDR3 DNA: TGCAGTGCTAGTAATCTTTATAGCAATCAGCCCCAGCATTTT.

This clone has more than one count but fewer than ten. The CDR3 coding sequence is TGTGCCAGCAGCTGGGACCGTCGAGAGACCCAGTACTTC. Protein product: CASSWDRRETQYF. V is TRBV5-6 and J is TRBJ2-5; D assignment may be TRBD1 or TRBD2 (5 bases each). V lost 3 bases, J lost 4 bases, and 10 bases lay in between. Germline V CDR1 and CDR2: SGHDT, YYEEEE. This CDR3 has 13 residues.

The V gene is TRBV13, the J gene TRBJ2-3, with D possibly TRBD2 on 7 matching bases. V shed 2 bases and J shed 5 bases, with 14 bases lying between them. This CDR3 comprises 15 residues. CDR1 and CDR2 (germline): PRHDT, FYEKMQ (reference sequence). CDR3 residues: CASSLYEGGRDTQYF. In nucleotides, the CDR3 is TGTGCCAGCAGCTTATATGAGGGGGGGCGAGATACGCAGTATTTT.

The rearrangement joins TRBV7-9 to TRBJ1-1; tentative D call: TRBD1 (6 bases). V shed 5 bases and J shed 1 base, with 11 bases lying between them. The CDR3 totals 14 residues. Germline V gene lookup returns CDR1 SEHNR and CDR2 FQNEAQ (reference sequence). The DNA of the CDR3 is TGTGCCAGCAGCCTCAGGGGAAAGAACACTGAAGCTTTCTTT. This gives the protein CASSLRGKNTEAFF.

The CDR3 spells CASSLARQETQYF. In nucleotides, the CDR3 is TGTGCCAGCAGCTTAGCTAGGCAAGAGACCCAGTACTTC. The rearrangement links TRBV11-2 to TRBJ2-5, with D hard to call. The V end was cut by 1 base, the J end by 2 bases, with 5 bases between. The CDR3 has 13 residues. Germline V gene data show CDR1 as SGHAT and CDR2 as FQNNGV.

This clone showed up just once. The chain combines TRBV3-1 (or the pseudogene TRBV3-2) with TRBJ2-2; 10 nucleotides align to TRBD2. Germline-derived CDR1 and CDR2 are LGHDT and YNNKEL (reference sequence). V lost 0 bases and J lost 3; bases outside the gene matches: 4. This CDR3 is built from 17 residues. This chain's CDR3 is CASSQDQLAGHTGELFF. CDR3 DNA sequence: TGTGCCAGCAGCCAAGATCAACTAGCGGGGCACACCGGGGAGCTGTTTTTT.

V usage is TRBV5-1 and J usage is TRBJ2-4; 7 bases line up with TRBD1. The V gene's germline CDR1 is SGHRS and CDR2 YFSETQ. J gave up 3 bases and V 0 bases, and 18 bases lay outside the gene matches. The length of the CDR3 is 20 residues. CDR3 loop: CASSLESRDSYLSGKNIQYF. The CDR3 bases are TGCGCCAGCAGCTTGGAGAGCCGGGACAGTTATCTGTCCGGCAAAAACATTCAGTACTTC. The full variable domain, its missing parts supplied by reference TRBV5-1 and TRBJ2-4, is KAGVTQTPRYLIKTRGQQVTLSCSPISGHRSVSWYQQTPGQGLQFLFEYFSETQRNKGNFPGRFSGRQFSNSRSEMNVSTLELGDSALYLCASSLESRDSYLSGKNIQYFGAGTRLSVL.

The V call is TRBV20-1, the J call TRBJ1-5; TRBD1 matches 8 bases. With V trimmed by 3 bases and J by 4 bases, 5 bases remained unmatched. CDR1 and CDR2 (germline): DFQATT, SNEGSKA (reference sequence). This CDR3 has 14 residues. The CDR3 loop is CSASGQGTNQPQHF. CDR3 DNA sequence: TGCAGTGCTAGTGGACAGGGTACGAATCAGCCCCAGCATTTT.

The DNA of the CDR3 is TGTGCCAGTAGACTTGGGCACAGTAACACCGGGGAGCTGTTTTTT. It specifies CASRLGHSNTGELFF. The genes are TRBV19 and TRBJ2-2; no clear D. Germline V gene sequence: CDR1 LNHDA, CDR2 SQIVND (reference sequence). Trimming left V 6 bases short and J 2 bases short, with 13 bases between. The CDR3 contains 15 residues.

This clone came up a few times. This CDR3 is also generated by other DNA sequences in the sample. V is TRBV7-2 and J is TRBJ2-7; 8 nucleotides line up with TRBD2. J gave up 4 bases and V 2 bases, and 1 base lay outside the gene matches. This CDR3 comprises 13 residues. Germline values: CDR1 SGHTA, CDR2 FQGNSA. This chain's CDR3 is CASSLTGGYEQYF. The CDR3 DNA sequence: TGTGCCAGCAGCTTAACGGGAGGGTACGAGCAGTACTTC. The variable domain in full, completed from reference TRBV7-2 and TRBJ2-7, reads GAGVSQSPSNKVTEKGKDVELRCDPISGHTALYWYRQSLGQGLEFLIYFQGNSAPDKSGLPSDRFSAERTGGSVSTLTIQRTQQEDSAVYLCASSLTGGYEQYFGPGTRLTVT.

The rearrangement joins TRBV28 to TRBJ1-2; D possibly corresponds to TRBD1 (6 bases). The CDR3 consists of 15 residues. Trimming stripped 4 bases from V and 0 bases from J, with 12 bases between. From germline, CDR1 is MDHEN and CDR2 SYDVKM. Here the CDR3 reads CASSSTGQSNYGYTF. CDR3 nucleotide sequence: TGTGCCAGCAGTTCAACCGGACAGTCTAACTATGGCTACACCTTC.

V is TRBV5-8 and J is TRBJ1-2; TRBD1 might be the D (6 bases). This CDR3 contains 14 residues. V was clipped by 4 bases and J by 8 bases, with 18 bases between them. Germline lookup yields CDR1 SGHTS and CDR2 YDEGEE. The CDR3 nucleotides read TGTGCCAGCAGCGCGACACAGGGTTTGGAAGGCTACACCTTC. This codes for CASSATQGLEGYTF. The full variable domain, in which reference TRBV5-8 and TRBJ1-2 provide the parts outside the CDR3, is EAGVTQSPTHLIKTRGQQATLRCSPISGHTSVYWYQQALGLGLQFLLWYDEGEERNRGNFPPRFSGRQFPNYSSELNVNALELEDSALYLCASSATQGLEGYTFGSGTRLTVV.

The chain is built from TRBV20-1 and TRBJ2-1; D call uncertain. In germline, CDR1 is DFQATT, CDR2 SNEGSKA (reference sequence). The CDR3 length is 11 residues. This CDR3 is CRPSSYNEQFF. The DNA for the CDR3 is TGCAGGCCTAGCTCCTACAATGAGCAGTTCTTC.

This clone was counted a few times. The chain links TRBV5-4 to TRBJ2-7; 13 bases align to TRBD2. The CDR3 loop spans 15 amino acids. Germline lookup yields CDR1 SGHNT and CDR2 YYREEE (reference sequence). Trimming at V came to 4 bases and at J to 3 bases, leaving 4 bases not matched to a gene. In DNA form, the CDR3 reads TGTGCCAGCAGCGAAGGACTAGCGGGAGTCTACGAGCAGTACTTC. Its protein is CASSEGLAGVYEQYF.